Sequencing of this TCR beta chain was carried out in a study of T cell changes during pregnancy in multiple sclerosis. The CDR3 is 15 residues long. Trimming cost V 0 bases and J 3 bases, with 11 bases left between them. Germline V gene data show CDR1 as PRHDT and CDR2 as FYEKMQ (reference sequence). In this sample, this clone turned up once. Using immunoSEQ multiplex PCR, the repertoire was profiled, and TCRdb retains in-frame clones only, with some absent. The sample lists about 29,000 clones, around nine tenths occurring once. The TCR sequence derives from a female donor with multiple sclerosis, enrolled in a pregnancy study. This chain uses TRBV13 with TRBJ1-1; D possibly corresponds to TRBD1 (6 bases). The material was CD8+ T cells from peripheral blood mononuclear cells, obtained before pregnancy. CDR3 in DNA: TGTGCCAGCAGCTTAGGCGGGGGGCAGTACACTGAAGCTTTCTTT. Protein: CASSLGGGQYTEAFF. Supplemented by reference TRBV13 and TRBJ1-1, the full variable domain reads AAGVIQSPRHLIKEKRETATLKCYPIPRHDTVYWYQQGPGQDPQFLISFYEKMQSDKGSIPDRFSAQQFSDYHSELNMSSLELGDSALYFCASSLGGGQYTEAFFGQGTRLTVV.